Listed below are T cell receptor beta chains from one sample, sequenced in a study of blood T cell repertoires in COVID-19. Repertoires were generated with immunoSEQ multiplex PCR, while TCRdb's copy carries only in-frame clones and drops some. In the table there are about 150,000 clones, roughly 88% of which are singletons. Specimen: peripheral blood. Source of these receptors: an elderly man with COVID-19, enrolled during active disease. Each CDR3 is given with its conserved first and last residue. D genes are given only for firm matches. Some rows mark clone size as missing; the rest say once, few, many or name a class of expanded clone.

.	.	TRBV3-1/TRBV3-2	TRBJ1-3	19	CASSPASGRGFDSGNTIYF	TGTGCCAGCAGCCCCGCTTCCGGCAGGGGATTTGACTCTGGAAACACCATATATTTT
.	.	TRBV5-6	TRBJ1-5	15	CASSLYGQINQPQHF	TGTGCCAGCAGCTTGTATGGACAGATCAATCAGCCCCAGCATTTT
.	few	TRBV19	TRBJ2-1	14	CASSPTPSSNEQFF	TGTGCCAGTAGCCCTACTCCGTCGAGCAATGAGCAGTTCTTC
.	.	TRBV1	TRBJ2-1	17	CTSSQLIPGQGADEQFF	TGCACCAGCAGCCAACTTATACCGGGACAGGGGGCAGATGAGCAGTTCTTC
TRBD1	once	TRBV7-8	TRBJ2-6	13	CASSSDRVHVLTF	TGTGCCAGCAGCTCCGACAGGGTCCACGTCCTGACTTTC
TRBD1	.	TRBV29-1	TRBJ1-2	13	CSVGVDRGFGYTF	TGCAGCGTTGGAGTGGACAGGGGTTTCGGCTACACCTTC
.	.	TRBV6-2/TRBV6-3	TRBJ1-2	11	CASSYYGVYTF	TGTGCCAGCAGTTACTACGGGGTCTACACCTTC
TRBD1	.	TRBV7-3	TRBJ1-3	17	CASSLRGDRGLGNTIYF	TGTGCCAGCAGCTTAAGAGGGGACAGGGGGCTTGGAAACACCATATATTTT
TRBD2	once	TRBV7-2	TRBJ2-3	16	CASSHPSGGVSDTQYF	TGTGCCAGCAGCCACCCTAGCGGGGGAGTCTCAGATACGCAGTATTTT
TRBD1	.	TRBV18	TRBJ1-4	15	CASSHPGQWGEKLFF	TGTGCCAGCTCACATCCGGGACAGTGGGGCGAAAAACTGTTTTTT
TRBD1	.	TRBV3-1/TRBV3-2	TRBJ1-2	18	CASSLLGDSHLRGYGYTF	TGTGCCAGCAGCCTTTTAGGGGACAGTCATCTCCGAGGGTATGGCTACACCTTC
.	few	TRBV11-2	TRBJ1-3	15	CASSSGVNVGNTIYF	TGTGCCAGCAGCTCAGGGGTAAATGTGGGAAACACCATATATTTT
.	.	TRBV5-1	TRBJ2-7	15	CASSLLGSRVDEQYF	TGCGCCAGCAGCTTACTGGGGTCGCGGGTCGACGAGCAGTACTTC
TRBD1	.	TRBV5-1	TRBJ1-5	17	CASSLGTGGRGNQPQHF	TGCGCCAGCAGCTTGGGGACAGGGGGAAGGGGTAATCAGCCCCAGCATTTT
.	.	TRBV11-1	TRBJ2-3	14	CASSQLQGTDTQYF	TGTGCCAGCAGCCAGCTACAGGGCACAGATACGCAGTATTTT
.	once	TRBV29-1	TRBJ2-7	12	CSVLGDTYEQYF	TGCAGCGTTTTAGGGGACACCTACGAGCAGTACTTC
.	.	TRBV11-1	TRBJ2-1	13	CASSLYEGNEQFF	TGTGCCAGCAGCTTATACGAGGGCAATGAGCAGTTCTTC
TRBD1	.	TRBV6-5	TRBJ2-7	13	CASRNRGWYEQYF	TGTGCCAGCAGGAACAGGGGGTGGTACGAGCAGTACTTC
.	.	TRBV24-1	TRBJ2-3	13	CATGGQDTDTQYF	TGTGCCACCGGGGGCCAGGACACAGATACGCAGTATTTT
TRBD2	.	TRBV7-3	TRBJ2-1	18	CASSLTGLAGENYNEQFF	TGTGCCAGCAGCTTAACGGGACTAGCGGGGGAAAACTACAATGAGCAGTTCTTC
.	.	TRBV7-9	TRBJ2-1	14	CASSATGSYNEQFF	TGTGCCAGCAGCGCGACAGGATCCTACAATGAGCAGTTCTTC
.	.	TRBV7-9	TRBJ1-3	17	CASSFGQGSVSGNTIYF	TGTGCCAGCAGCTTCGGGCAGGGAAGCGTGAGTGGAAACACCATATATTTT
TRBD1	once	TRBV19	TRBJ2-6	16	CASGDRAVSGANVLTF	TGTGCCAGTGGGGACAGGGCGGTCTCTGGGGCCAACGTCCTGACTTTC
.	few	TRBV29-1	TRBJ1-6	13	CSVADSYNSPLHF	TGCAGCGTTGCGGACAGCTATAATTCACCCCTCCACTTT
.	once	TRBV6-6	TRBJ2-7	12	CASRRQGGEQYF	TGTGCCAGCAGACGACAGGGAGGGGAGCAGTACTTC
TRBD1	.	TRBV9	TRBJ1-2	16	CASSVEWTGRHYGYTF	TGTGCCAGCAGCGTAGAGTGGACAGGGAGGCACTATGGCTACACCTTC
TRBD1	.	TRBV2	TRBJ2-2	14	CASNPGGYGGELFF	TGTGCCAGCAATCCAGGGGGCTACGGCGGGGAGCTGTTTTTT
.	.	TRBV7-8	TRBJ1-1	16	CASSSPGGFGNTEAFF	TGTGCCAGCAGCTCGCCCGGAGGTTTCGGGAACACTGAAGCTTTCTTT
.	.	TRBV19	TRBJ2-3	14	CASSATSGRDTQYF	TGTGCCAGTAGTGCGACATCTGGTAGAGATACGCAGTATTTT